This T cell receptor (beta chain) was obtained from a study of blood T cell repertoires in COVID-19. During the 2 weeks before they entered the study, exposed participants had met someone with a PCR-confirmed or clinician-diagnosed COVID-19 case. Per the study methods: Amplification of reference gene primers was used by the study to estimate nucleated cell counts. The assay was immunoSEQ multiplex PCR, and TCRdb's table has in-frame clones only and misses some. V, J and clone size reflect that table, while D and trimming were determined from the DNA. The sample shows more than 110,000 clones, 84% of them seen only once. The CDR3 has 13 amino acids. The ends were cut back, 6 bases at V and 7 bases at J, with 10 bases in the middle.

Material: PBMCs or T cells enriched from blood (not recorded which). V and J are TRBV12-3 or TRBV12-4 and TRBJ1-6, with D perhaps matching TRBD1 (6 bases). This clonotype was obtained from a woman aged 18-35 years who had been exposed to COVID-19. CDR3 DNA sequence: TGTGCCAGCAGCATTGGACAGAATTCACCCCTCCACTTT. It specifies CASSIGQNSPLHF.